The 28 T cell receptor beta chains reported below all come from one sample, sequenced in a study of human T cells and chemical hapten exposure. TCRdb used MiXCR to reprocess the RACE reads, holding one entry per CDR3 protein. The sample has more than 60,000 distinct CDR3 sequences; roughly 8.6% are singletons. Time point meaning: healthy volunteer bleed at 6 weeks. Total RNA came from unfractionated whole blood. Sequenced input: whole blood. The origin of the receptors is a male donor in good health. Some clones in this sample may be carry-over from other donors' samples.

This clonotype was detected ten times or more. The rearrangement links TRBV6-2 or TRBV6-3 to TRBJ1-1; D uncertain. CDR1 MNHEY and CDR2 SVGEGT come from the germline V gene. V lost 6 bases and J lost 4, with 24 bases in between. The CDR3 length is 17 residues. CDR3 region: CASRGLRSGRTSTEAFF. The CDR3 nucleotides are TGTGCCAGCAGAGGACTACGGTCGGGCCGTACTAGCACTGAAGCTTTCTTT.

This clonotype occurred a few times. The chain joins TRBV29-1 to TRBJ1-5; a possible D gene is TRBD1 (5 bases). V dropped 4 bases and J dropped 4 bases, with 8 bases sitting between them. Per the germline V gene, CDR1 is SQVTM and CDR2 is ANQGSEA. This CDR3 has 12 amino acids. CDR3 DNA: TGCAGCGTTGGAGGGGAGAATCAGCCCCAGCATTTT. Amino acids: CSVGGENQPQHF.

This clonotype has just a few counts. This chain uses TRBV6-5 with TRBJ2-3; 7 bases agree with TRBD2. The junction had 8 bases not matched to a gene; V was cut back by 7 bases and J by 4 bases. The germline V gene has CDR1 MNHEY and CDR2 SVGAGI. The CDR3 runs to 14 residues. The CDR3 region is CASNWGGSPDTQYF. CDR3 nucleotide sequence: TGTGCCAGCAATTGGGGCGGGAGTCCAGATACGCAGTATTTT.

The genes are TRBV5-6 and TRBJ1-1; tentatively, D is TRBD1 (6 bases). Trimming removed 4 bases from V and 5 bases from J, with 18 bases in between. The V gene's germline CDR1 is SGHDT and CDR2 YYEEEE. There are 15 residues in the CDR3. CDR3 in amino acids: CASSPGGGLGTEAFF. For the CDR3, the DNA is TGTGCCAGCAGCCCAGGAGGGGGATTGGGGACTGAAGCTTTCTTT. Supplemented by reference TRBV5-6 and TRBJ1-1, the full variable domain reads DAGVTQSPTHLIKTRGQQVTLRCSPKSGHDTVSWYQQALGQGPQFIFQYYEEEERQRGNFPDRFSGHQFPNYSSELNVNALLLGDSALYLCASSPGGGLGTEAFFGQGTRLTVV.

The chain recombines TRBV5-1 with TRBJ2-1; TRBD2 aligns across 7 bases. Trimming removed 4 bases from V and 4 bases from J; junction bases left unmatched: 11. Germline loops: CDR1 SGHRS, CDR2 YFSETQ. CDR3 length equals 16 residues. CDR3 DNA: TGCGCCAGCAGCCATTTGGGAGGGGACGAATACAATGAGCAGTTCTTC. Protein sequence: CASSHLGGDEYNEQFF.

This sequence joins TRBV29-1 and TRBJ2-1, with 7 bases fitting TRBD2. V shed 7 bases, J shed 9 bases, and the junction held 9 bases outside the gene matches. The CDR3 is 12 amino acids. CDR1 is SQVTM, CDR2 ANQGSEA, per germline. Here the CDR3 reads CSGWGGRSEQFF. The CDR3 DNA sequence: TGCAGCGGTTGGGGAGGGCGGAGTGAGCAGTTCTTC.

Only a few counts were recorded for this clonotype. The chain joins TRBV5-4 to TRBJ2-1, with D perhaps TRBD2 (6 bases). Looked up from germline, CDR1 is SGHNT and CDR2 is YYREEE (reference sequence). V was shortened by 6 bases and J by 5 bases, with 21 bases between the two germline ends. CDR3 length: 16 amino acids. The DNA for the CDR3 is TGTGCCAGCACCAACCCTGGCGTGGGAGGAGACAATGAGCAGTTCTTC. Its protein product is CASTNPGVGGDNEQFF.

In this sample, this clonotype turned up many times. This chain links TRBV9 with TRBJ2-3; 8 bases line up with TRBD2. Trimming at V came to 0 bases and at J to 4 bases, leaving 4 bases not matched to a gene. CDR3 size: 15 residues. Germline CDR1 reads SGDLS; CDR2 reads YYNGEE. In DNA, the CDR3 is TGTGCCAGCAGCGTAGTGGCGGGGGGCCCAGATACGCAGTATTTT. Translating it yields CASSVVAGGPDTQYF. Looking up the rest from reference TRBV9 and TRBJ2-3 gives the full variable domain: DSGVTQTPKHLITATGQRVTLRCSPRSGDLSVYWYQQSLDQGLQFLIQYYNGEERAKGNILERFSAQQFPDLHSELNLSSLELGDSALYFCASSVVAGGPDTQYFGPGTRLTVL.

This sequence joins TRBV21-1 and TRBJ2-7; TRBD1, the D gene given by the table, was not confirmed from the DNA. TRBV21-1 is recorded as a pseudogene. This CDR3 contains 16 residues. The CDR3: CASSKGIGTVIDEQYF. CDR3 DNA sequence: TGTGCCAGCAGCAAAGGAATAGGGACAGTGATCGACGAGCAGTACTTC.

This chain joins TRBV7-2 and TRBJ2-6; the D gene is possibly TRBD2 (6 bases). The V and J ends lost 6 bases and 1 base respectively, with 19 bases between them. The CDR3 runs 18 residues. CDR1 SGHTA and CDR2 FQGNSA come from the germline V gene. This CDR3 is CASSLRGLPLSGANVLTF. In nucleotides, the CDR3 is TGTGCCAGCAGTCTTCGGGGACTCCCCCTTTCTGGGGCCAACGTCCTGACTTTC.

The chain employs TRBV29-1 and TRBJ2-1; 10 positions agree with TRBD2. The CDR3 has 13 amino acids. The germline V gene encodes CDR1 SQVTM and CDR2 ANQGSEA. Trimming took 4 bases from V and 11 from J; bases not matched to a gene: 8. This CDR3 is CSVARLAGAQQFF. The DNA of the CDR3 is TGCAGCGTTGCACGGCTAGCGGGAGCCCAGCAGTTCTTC.

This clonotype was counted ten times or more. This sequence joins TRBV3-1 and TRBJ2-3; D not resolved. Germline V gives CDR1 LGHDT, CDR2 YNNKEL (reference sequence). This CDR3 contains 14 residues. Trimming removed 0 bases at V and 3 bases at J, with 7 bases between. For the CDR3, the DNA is TGTGCCAGCAGCCAAGATCCCCAGACAGATACGCAGTATTTT. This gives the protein CASSQDPQTDTQYF.

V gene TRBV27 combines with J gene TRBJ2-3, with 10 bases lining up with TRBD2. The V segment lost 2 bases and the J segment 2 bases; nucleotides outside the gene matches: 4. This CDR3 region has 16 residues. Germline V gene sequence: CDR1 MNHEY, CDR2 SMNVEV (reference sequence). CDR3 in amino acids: CASSLVAGGHTDTQYF. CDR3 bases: TGTGCCAGCAGTTTAGTAGCGGGAGGACACACAGATACGCAGTATTTT.

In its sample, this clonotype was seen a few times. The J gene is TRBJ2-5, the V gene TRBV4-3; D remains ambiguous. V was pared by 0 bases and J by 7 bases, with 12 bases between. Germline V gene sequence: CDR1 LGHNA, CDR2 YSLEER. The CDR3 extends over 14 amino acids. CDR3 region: CASSQDPEPGTQYF. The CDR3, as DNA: TGCGCCAGCAGCCAAGATCCAGAGCCGGGGACCCAGTACTTC.

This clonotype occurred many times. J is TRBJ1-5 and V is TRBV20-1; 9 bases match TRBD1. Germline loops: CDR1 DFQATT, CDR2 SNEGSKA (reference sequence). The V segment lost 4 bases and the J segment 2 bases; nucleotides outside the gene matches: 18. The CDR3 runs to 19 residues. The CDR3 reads CSATLPGQGIGLRNQPQHF. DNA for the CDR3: TGCAGTGCTACCCTACCGGGACAGGGTATCGGTTTGCGCAATCAGCCCCAGCATTTT.

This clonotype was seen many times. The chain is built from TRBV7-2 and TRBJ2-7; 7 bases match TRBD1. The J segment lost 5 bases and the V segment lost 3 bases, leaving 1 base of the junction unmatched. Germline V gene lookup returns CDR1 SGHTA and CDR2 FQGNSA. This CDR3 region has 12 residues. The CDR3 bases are TGTGCCAGCAGCTTTACAGGGGACGAGCAGTACTTC. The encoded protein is CASSFTGDEQYF.

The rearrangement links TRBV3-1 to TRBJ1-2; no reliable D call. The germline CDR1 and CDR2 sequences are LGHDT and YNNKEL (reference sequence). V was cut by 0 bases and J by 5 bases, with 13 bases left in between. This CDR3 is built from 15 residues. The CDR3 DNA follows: TGTGCCAGCAGCCAAGAAGCCAGCTTGCAGTATGGCTACACCTTC. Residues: CASSQEASLQYGYTF.

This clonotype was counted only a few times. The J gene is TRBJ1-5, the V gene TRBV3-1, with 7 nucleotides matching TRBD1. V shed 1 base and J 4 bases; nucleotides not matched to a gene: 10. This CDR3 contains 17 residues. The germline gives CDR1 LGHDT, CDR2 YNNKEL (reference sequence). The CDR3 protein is CASSQVVQPGQNQPQHF. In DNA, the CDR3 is TGTGCCAGCAGCCAAGTGGTCCAGCCGGGACAGAATCAGCCCCAGCATTTT.

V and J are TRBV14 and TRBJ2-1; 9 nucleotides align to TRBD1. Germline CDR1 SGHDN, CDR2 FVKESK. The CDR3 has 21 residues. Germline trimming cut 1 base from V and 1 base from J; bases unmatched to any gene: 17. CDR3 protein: CASSQVPGQGKDRWSYNEQFF. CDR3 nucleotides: TGTGCCAGCAGCCAAGTTCCTGGACAGGGGAAGGATCGATGGTCCTACAATGAGCAGTTCTTC.

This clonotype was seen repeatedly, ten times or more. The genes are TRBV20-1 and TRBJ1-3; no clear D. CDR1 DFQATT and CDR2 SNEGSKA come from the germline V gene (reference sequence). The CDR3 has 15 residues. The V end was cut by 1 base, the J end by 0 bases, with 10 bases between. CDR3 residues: CSARGSSLSGNTIYF. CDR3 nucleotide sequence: TGCAGTGCTAGAGGTTCCAGCCTCTCTGGAAACACCATATATTTT.

The CDR3, as DNA: TGTGCCAGCAGACGGACGGCAGATACGCAGTATTTT. Residues: CASRRTADTQYF. The rearrangement links TRBV6-1 to TRBJ2-3, with D uncertain. The V end lost 6 bases, the J end lost 4 bases, and 8 bases lay between the germline ends. The germline V gene has CDR1 MNHNS and CDR2 SASEGT. The CDR3 is 12 residues long.

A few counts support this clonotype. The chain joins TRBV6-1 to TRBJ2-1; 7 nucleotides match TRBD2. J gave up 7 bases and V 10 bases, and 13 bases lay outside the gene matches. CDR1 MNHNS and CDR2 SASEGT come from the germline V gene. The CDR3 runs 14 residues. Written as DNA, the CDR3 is TGTGCCATCGGACTAGATTTGTCGCGTAATGAGCAGTTCTTC. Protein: CAIGLDLSRNEQFF.

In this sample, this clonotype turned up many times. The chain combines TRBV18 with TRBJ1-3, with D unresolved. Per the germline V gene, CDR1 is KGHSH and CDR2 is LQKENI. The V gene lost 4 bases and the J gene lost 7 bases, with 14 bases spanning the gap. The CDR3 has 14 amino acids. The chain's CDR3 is CASSLNQRGNTIYF. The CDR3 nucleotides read TGTGCCAGCTCACTAAACCAGAGAGGTAACACCATATATTTT. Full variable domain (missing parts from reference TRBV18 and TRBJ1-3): NAGVMQNPRHLVRRRGQEARLRCSPMKGHSHVYWYRQLPEEGLKFMVYLQKENIIDESGMPKERFSAEFPKEGPSILRIQQVVRGDSAAYFCASSLNQRGNTIYFGEGSWLTVV.

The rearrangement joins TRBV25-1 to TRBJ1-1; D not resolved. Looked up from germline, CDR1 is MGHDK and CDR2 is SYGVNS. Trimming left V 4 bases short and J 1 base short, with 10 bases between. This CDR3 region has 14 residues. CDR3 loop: CASSAGLTNTEAFF. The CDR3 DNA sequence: TGTGCCAGCAGTGCCGGACTAACGAACACTGAAGCTTTCTTT. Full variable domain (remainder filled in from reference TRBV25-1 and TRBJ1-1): EADIYQTPRYLVIGTGKKITLECSQTMGHDKMYWYQQDPGMELHLIHYSYGVNSTEKGDLSSESTVSRIRTEHFPLTLESARPSHTSQYLCASSAGLTNTEAFFGQGTRLTVV.

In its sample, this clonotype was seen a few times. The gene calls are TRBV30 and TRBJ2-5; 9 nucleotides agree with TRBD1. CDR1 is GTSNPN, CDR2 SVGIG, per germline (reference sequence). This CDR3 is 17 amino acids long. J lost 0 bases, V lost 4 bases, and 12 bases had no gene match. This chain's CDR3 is CAWTHGDRVLYQETQYF. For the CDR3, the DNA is TGTGCCTGGACCCACGGGGACAGGGTCCTCTACCAAGAGACCCAGTACTTC.

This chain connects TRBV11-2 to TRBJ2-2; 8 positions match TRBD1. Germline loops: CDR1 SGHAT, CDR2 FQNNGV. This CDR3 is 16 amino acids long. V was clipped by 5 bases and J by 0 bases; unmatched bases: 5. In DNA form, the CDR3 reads TGTGCCAGCAGCACACCGGGACAGGCGAACACCGGGGAGCTGTTTTTT. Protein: CASSTPGQANTGELFF.

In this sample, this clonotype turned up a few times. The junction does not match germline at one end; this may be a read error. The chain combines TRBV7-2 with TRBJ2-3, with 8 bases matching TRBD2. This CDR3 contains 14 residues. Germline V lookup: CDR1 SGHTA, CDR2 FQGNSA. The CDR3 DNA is TGTGCCAGCAGCGGGAGCGGGGGCACGGATACGCAGTATTTT. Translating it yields CASSGSGGTDTQYF.

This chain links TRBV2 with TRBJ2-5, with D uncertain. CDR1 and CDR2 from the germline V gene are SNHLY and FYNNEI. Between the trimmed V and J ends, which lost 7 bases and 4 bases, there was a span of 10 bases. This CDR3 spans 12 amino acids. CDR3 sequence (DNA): TGTGCCAGCACCTTATCCAGAGAGACCCAGTACTTC. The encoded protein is CASTLSRETQYF.